The clone carrying this TCR beta chain was recorded a few times. The antigen is unknown. This record comes from a study of cytomegalovirus exposure and HLA in healthy donors. At the level of the study: Roughly 80 million unique TCRs from HLA-typed donors were held in an early data release. Study conclusions and caveats: According to reports, the classifier identified cytomegalovirus status with high specificity and sensitivity. Sequencing depth roughly uniform across donors was assumed in presence/absence analyses.

PCR amplification relied on 60 Vbeta primers (plus 13 Jbeta primers). Measured with immunoSEQ multiplex PCR; TCRdb has only the in-frame clones, and not every one. The data contain some 150,000 clones, about 79% of them singletons. Sequenced sample: PBMCs. The TCR originated in a female donor in good health and CMV-seronegative.

CDR3 in DNA: TGTGCCAGCAGTTACTCAAAGGGGGCGGAAGCTTTCTTT. It specifies CASSYSKGAEAFF. The chain is built from TRBV6-5 and TRBJ1-1; 7 nucleotides agree with TRBD1. The CDR3 runs 13 residues. J was trimmed by 8 bases and V by 0 bases; bases with no gene match: 3. Germline CDR1 reads MNHEY; CDR2 reads SVGAGI.